These 29 T cell receptor beta chains were sequenced from one sample in a study of cytotoxic CD8 clonotypes in ibrutinib-treated CLL. TCRdb's copy holds only in-frame clones and misses some; the assay was immunoSEQ multiplex PCR. The data hold some 22,000 clones, with about 81% observed a single time. Source: PBMCs, taken before ibrutinib treatment. The origin of the receptors is a human donor with chronic lymphocytic leukemia.

The rearrangement links TRBV29-1 to TRBJ1-5; D is ambiguous. V lost 6 bases and J 2 bases, leaving 11 bases between the germline ends. This CDR3 is 13 amino acids long. Germline CDR1 reads SQVTM; CDR2 reads ANQGSEA. CDR3 loop: CSVGSRGNQPQHF. The CDR3, as DNA: TGCAGCGTCGGCTCTCGGGGCAATCAGCCCCAGCATTTT.

The chain links TRBV2 to TRBJ2-4; weak D call: TRBD2 (6 bases). This CDR3 is 14 amino acids long. The V end was cut by 2 bases, the J end by 6 bases, with 11 bases between. Germline V gene sequence: CDR1 SNHLY, CDR2 FYNNEI. The CDR3 bases are TGTGCCAGCAGTGAAACCGGGAGTGGAAACATTCAGTACTTC. It translates to CASSETGSGNIQYF.

The chain has TRBV7-9 and TRBJ2-1, with D uncertain. This CDR3 region has 11 residues. Deletions cut 2 bases from V and 6 bases from J, with 2 bases between. CDR1 is SEHNR, CDR2 FQNEAQ, per germline (reference sequence). The CDR3 bases are TGTGCCAGCAGCTTATTCAATGAGCAGTTCTTC. This codes for CASSLFNEQFF. Combining the CDR3 with reference TRBV7-9 and TRBJ2-1 gives the whole variable domain DTGVSQNPRHKITKRGQNVTFRCDPISEHNRLYWYRQTLGQGPEFLTYFQNEAQLEKSRLLSDRFSAERPKGSFSTLEIQRTEQGDSAMYLCASSLFNEQFFGPGTRLTVL.

V gene TRBV7-2 combines with J gene TRBJ1-1, with D unclear. Germline V gene lookup returns CDR1 SGHTA and CDR2 FQGNSA. This CDR3 contains 15 residues. The germline V and J ends were trimmed by 2 bases and 0 bases, with 10 bases remaining between them. The CDR3 DNA sequence: TGTGCCAGCAGCTTATATCCGCCGATGAACACTGAAGCTTTCTTT. This gives the protein CASSLYPPMNTEAFF. The full variable domain, in which reference TRBV7-2 and TRBJ1-1 provide the parts outside the CDR3, is GAGVSQSPSNKVTEKGKDVELRCDPISGHTALYWYRQSLGQGLEFLIYFQGNSAPDKSGLPSDRFSAERTGGSVSTLTIQRTQQEDSAVYLCASSLYPPMNTEAFFGQGTRLTVV.

A remark on this clone: A junction boundary mismatches the germline segment, possibly from a read error. V gene TRBV7-6 combines with J gene TRBJ2-3; 10 bases are a match to TRBD2. CDR1 SGHVS and CDR2 FNYEAQ come from the germline V gene. The CDR3 has 18 amino acids. The CDR3 DNA sequence: TGTGCCAGCAGCTTAGGGACTGCAGCGGGAGGGAGCACGGATACGCAGTATTTT. Its protein is CASSLGTAAGGSTDTQYF.

This rearrangement joins TRBV10-1 to TRBJ2-3, with 12 bases lining up with TRBD2. Germline V gene sequence: CDR1 WNHNN, CDR2 SYGVQD (reference sequence). There are 15 residues in the CDR3. Trimming removed 6 bases from V and 3 bases from J; junction bases left unmatched: 4. The DNA for the CDR3 is TGCGCCAGCAGGCCTGGACTAGCGGGAACAGATACGCAGTATTTT. Residues: CASRPGLAGTDTQYF.

This chain connects TRBV19 to TRBJ2-6; no clear D gene. Germline CDR1 is LNHDA and CDR2 is SQIVND (reference sequence). Trimming pared 5 bases from V and 0 bases from J, leaving 14 bases between. This CDR3 region has 17 residues. The CDR3 nucleotides are TGTGCCAGTAGTCCCGACCTCCTTACCTCTGGGGCCAACGTCCTGACTTTC. Residues: CASSPDLLTSGANVLTF.

The chain employs TRBV10-2 and TRBJ2-1; 8 bases map to TRBD2. CDR1 and CDR2 (germline): WSHSY, SAAADI. V was clipped by 6 bases and J by 7 bases; unmatched bases: 8. CDR3 size: 14 residues. CDR3 in amino acids: CASRRLALGNEQFF. The CDR3 DNA reads TGCGCCAGCAGGAGACTAGCGCTGGGTAATGAGCAGTTCTTC.

The chain couples TRBV11-3 to TRBJ2-1; TRBD2 agrees at 13 bases. CDR1 is SGHNT and CDR2 is YENEEA in the germline V gene. Trimming removed 4 bases from V and 9 bases from J; junction bases left unmatched: 9. The CDR3 spans 16 residues. The DNA for the CDR3 is TGTGCCAGCAGCTCGTACGGGACTAGCGGGGATTCTGAGCAGTTCTTC. The encoded protein is CASSSYGTSGDSEQFF. Full variable domain (remainder filled in from reference TRBV11-3 and TRBJ2-1): EAGVVQSPRYKIIEKKQPVAFWCNPISGHNTLYWYLQNLGQGPELLIRYENEEAVDDSQLPKDRFSAERLKGVDSTLKIQPAELGDSAVYLCASSSYGTSGDSEQFFGPGTRLTVL.

The J gene is TRBJ2-1, the V gene TRBV30; 10 bases align to TRBD2. This CDR3 region has 17 residues. Germline CDR1 is GTSNPN and CDR2 is SVGIG (reference sequence). The J segment lost 9 bases and the V segment lost 4 bases, leaving 18 bases of the junction unmatched. The CDR3 region has the DNA TGTGCCTGGAAGGGCTTGCTAGCGGGAGTAGGTGGCGGTGAGCAGTTCTTC. This codes for CAWKGLLAGVGGGEQFF.

J is TRBJ2-5 and V is TRBV5-1; D gene uncertain. The CDR3 runs 14 residues. The V end lost 1 base, the J end lost 1 base, and 8 bases lay between the germline ends. CDR1 and CDR2 (germline): SGHRS, YFSETQ. The CDR3, as DNA: TGCGCCAGCAGCTTGAAGGGCCCCCAAGAGACCCAGTACTTC. Translated: CASSLKGPQETQYF.

This chain connects TRBV10-3 to TRBJ1-2; the D gene is possibly TRBD1 (6 bases). The germline gives CDR1 ENHRY, CDR2 SYGVKD. V was trimmed by 10 bases and J by 4 bases, leaving 13 bases between them. This CDR3 spans 12 amino acids. In DNA, the CDR3 is TGTGCCACTCGCCCGACAGGCTATGGCTACACCTTC. Its translation is CATRPTGYGYTF.

The rearrangement links TRBV5-1 to TRBJ1-4, with D unclear. Per germline, CDR1 SGHRS and CDR2 YFSETQ. V gave up 1 base and J gave up 11 bases, with 12 bases separating them. The CDR3 loop spans 13 amino acids. The CDR3 loop reads CASSLPGSEKLFF. The CDR3 DNA reads as TGCGCCAGCAGCTTGCCCGGATCGGAGAAACTGTTTTTT.

The chain employs TRBV5-1 and TRBJ1-5, with a tentative D call TRBD1 (5 bases). Per germline, CDR1 SGHRS and CDR2 YFSETQ. Trimming shortened V by 0 bases and J by 7 bases, and 8 bases separated the two germline ends. The CDR3 loop spans 13 amino acids. CDR3 bases: TGCGCCAGCAGCTTGGAGGGGAGGCAGCCCCAGCATTTT. It is translated as CASSLEGRQPQHF.

The chain has TRBV14 and TRBJ2-7; TRBD1 matches at 12 bases. Trimming cost V 3 bases and J 4 bases; bases outside gene matches: 10. This CDR3 spans 17 amino acids. Germline-derived CDR1 and CDR2 are SGHDN and FVKESK. The CDR3: CASSHQVPGQGAYEQYF. The DNA for the CDR3 is TGTGCCAGCAGCCATCAGGTCCCGGGACAGGGGGCTTACGAGCAGTACTTC.

The chain recombines TRBV6-1 with TRBJ1-2; 11 bases are shared with TRBD1. The V gene's germline CDR1 is MNHNS and CDR2 SASEGT. The J segment lost 7 bases and the V segment lost 1 base, leaving 5 bases of the junction unmatched. This CDR3 is 15 amino acids long. The CDR3 DNA reads as TGTGCCAGCAGTGAAGTGGGGACAGGGGGTAGTGGCTACACCTTC. Translation gives CASSEVGTGGSGYTF.

The count of this clone is one. The V gene is TRBV25-1, the J gene TRBJ2-3, with 8 positions matching TRBD2. This CDR3 is built from 14 residues. Trimming at V came to 3 bases and at J to 6 bases, leaving 5 bases not matched to a gene. Germline V gene sequence: CDR1 MGHDK, CDR2 SYGVNS. The CDR3 spells CASSEGLVSDTQYF. The CDR3 nucleotides are TGTGCCAGCAGTGAGGGACTAGTAAGTGATACGCAGTATTTT. Combining the CDR3 with reference TRBV25-1 and TRBJ2-3 gives the whole variable domain EADIYQTPRYLVIGTGKKITLECSQTMGHDKMYWYQQDPGMELHLIHYSYGVNSTEKGDLSSESTVSRIRTEHFPLTLESARPSHTSQYLCASSEGLVSDTQYFGPGTRLTVL.

This clone has only one observation. The chain recombines TRBV7-2 with TRBJ1-1; 7 bases agree with TRBD1. Looked up from germline, CDR1 is SGHTA and CDR2 is FQGNSA. CDR3 size: 15 residues. The V and J ends lost 8 bases and 0 bases, in that order; junction bases with no gene match: 9. The CDR3 reads CASVARGQLNTEAFF. CDR3 DNA sequence: TGTGCCAGCGTCGCAAGGGGGCAATTGAACACTGAAGCTTTCTTT.

This chain connects TRBV19 to TRBJ1-1, with no clear D. V dropped 4 bases and J dropped 0 bases, with 6 bases sitting between them. The germline gives CDR1 LNHDA, CDR2 SQIVND (reference sequence). The CDR3 length is 13 residues. The CDR3, as DNA: TGTGCCAGTAGTAGGGGATTGAACACTGAAGCTTTCTTT. This translates into CASSRGLNTEAFF.

V gene TRBV28 combines with J gene TRBJ1-4, with a tentative D call TRBD1 (5 bases). CDR1 is MDHEN, CDR2 SYDVKM, per germline. V lost 6 bases and J 5 bases, leaving 13 bases between the germline ends. The length of the CDR3 is 14 residues. The CDR3 sequence: CASRPTARNEKLFF. CDR3 DNA: TGTGCCAGCAGGCCGACAGCCAGAAATGAAAAACTGTTTTTT. The whole variable domain, remainder taken from reference TRBV28 and TRBJ1-4, is DVKVTQSSRYLVKRTGEKVFLECVQDMDHENMFWYRQDPGLGLRLIYFSYDVKMKEKGDIPEGYSVSREKKERFSLILESASTNQTSMYLCASRPTARNEKLFFGSGTQLSVL.

In this sample, this clone turned up a few times. The chain is built from TRBV19 and TRBJ2-7; 10 nucleotides match TRBD2. CDR1 is LNHDA, CDR2 SQIVND, per germline (reference sequence). The CDR3 sequence is 15 residues long. V lost 5 bases, J lost 2 bases, and 6 bases stayed unmatched. In DNA form, the CDR3 reads TGTGCCAGTAGTTCTAGCGGGAGATCCACCTACGAGCAGTACTTC. This encodes CASSSSGRSTYEQYF.

There are a few counts of this clone. The V gene is TRBV5-1, the J gene TRBJ2-2; 9 nucleotides match TRBD2. Germline-derived CDR1 and CDR2 are SGHRS and YFSETQ. With V trimmed by 0 bases and J by 5 bases, 8 bases remained unmatched. The CDR3 spans 17 residues. The DNA for the CDR3 is TGCGCCAGCAGCTTGGCCGCTAGCGGGATGGGGACCGGGGAGCTGTTTTTT. Amino acids: CASSLAASGMGTGELFF.

This clone turned up a few times. The CDR3 DNA reads TGCAGTGCGCAGGTACTCTACGAGCAGTACTTC. Amino acid sequence: CSAQVLYEQYF. The V gene is TRBV20-1, the J gene TRBJ2-7; D unclear. The germline V gene has CDR1 DFQATT and CDR2 SNEGSKA (reference sequence). The CDR3 loop spans 11 amino acids. The V gene lost 6 bases and the J gene lost 3 bases, with 9 bases spanning the gap.

The V and J genes are TRBV29-1 and TRBJ2-1, with 9 bases aligning to TRBD1. The CDR3 spans 13 residues. Trimming at V came to 8 bases and at J to 8 bases, leaving 10 bases not matched to a gene. Germline V gene lookup returns CDR1 SQVTM and CDR2 ANQGSEA. CDR3 loop: CSTRDRVNHEQFF. The CDR3 DNA sequence: TGCAGCACCCGGGACAGGGTAAACCATGAGCAGTTCTTC.

V gene TRBV7-3 combines with J gene TRBJ2-2; D is uncertain. Trimming removed 4 bases from V and 5 bases from J, with 8 bases in between. The germline gives CDR1 SGHTA, CDR2 FQGTGA. This CDR3 spans 13 amino acids. CDR3 in amino acids: CASSSRSTGELFF. DNA for the CDR3: TGTGCCAGCAGCTCCCGATCGACCGGGGAGCTGTTTTTT.

This clone showed up just once. The CDR3 sequence: CASSRSSGRSNEQFF. The CDR3 bases are TGTGCCAGCAGCCGTAGTAGCGGGAGGTCTAATGAGCAGTTCTTC. The chain carries TRBV9 and TRBJ2-1; 10 bases fit TRBD2. The CDR3 loop spans 15 amino acids. The V and J ends lost 4 bases and 7 bases, in that order; junction bases with no gene match: 8. Looked up from germline, CDR1 is SGDLS and CDR2 is YYNGEE.

The V gene is TRBV11-2, the J gene TRBJ2-3, with TRBD1 matching 9 bases. Germline-derived CDR1 and CDR2 are SGHAT and FQNNGV. The J segment lost 4 bases and the V segment lost 4 bases, leaving 9 bases of the junction unmatched. The CDR3 loop spans 16 amino acids. DNA of the CDR3: TGTGCCAGCAGCTCCCTGGGACAGGGAGTTCCAGATACGCAGTATTTT. Amino acids: CASSSLGQGVPDTQYF.

V usage is TRBV11-2 and J usage is TRBJ2-6; 9 bases fit TRBD1. Germline trimming cut 5 bases from V and 4 bases from J; bases unmatched to any gene: 0. The germline CDR1 and CDR2 sequences are SGHAT and FQNNGV. The CDR3 is 14 amino acids. CDR3 in amino acids: CASSGQGGANVLTF. CDR3 bases: TGTGCCAGCAGCGGACAGGGGGGGGCCAACGTCCTGACTTTC.

This clone was seen more than once but under ten times. The gene calls are TRBV18 and TRBJ1-1; D not resolved. This CDR3 spans 14 amino acids. Germline CDR1 KGHSH, CDR2 LQKENI. Trimming took 2 bases from V and 6 from J, leaving 13 bases between them. The DNA of the CDR3 is TGTGCCAGCTCACCAGGATCGCAGAGCGCTGAAGCTTTCTTT. As protein: CASSPGSQSAEAFF.